This TCR beta chain emerged from a study of response to subunit inactivated influenza vaccine (dated by TCRdb to the late 2010s). Study-level background: Deep quantitative profiling of the T cell receptor repertoire was used in the study to follow responses to a trivalent subunit inactivated influenza vaccine. Results the study describes overall, beyond this receptor: According to the authors, only a limited number of new T cells may be recruited by each seasonal influenza vaccination.

Taken from cysteine to phenylalanine, the CDR3 has 13 residues. The sequence is cut down to CDR3 DNA, 39 bases in frame from base 1. V is reduced by 6 bases and J by 6 bases, leaving a spacing of 17 bases between them. CDR1 and CDR2, looked up from the germline V gene (reference sequence), are DFQATT and SNEGSKA. This clonotype was recorded a few times. Its binding antigen is unknown. No much larger clonotype is one base removed from it; base qualities were not supplied. Receptors were amplified or captured by RT-PCR. The sequencing machine was an Illumina HiSeq 2500. In TCRdb, the public reads were trimmed at Q25 with fastp and aligned with MiXCR, with productive beta chains retained. Each CDR3 protein appears once, grouped with its most common genes and DNA. The sample profile shows approximately 500,000 distinct CDR3 sequences; 14% of them were found once. The ten largest account for around 10% of the sample.

The clonotype was recovered from a man aged 50-60 years who received an inactivated influenza vaccine. Donor details come from another sample of the same person, matched by shared clones. The rearranged chain carries TRBV20-1 and TRBJ1-2, with a weak D call of TRBD1 (5 bases match). The sequenced sample was PBMCs from blood, obtained 11 to 12 days after vaccination. The CDR3 protein: CSAPTGGSDGYTF. The nucleotides are TGCAGTGCCCCGACGGGGGGGAGCGATGGCTACACCTTC.